This is a list of T cell receptor beta chains from one sample in a study of blood T cell repertoires in COVID-19. Clones were read by immunoSEQ multiplex PCR, and TCRdb kept only the in-frame ones, dropping some. The sample has about 270,000 clones, over 75% seen once; the top ten hold 2% to 2.5%. The sequencing input was peripheral blood. These receptors all come from a woman in her 50s with acute or convalescent COVID-19. The CDR3 runs from the conserved cysteine through the conserved F or W. The D gene is left open where the match is weak. Part of the rows lack a size; the others show once, few, many or a class for expanded clones.

NA	TRBV18	NA	TRBJ1-1	TGTGCCAGCTCACCGTTGGGAGTGAACACTGAAGCTTTCTTT	CASSPLGVNTEAFF
NA	TRBV19	NA	TRBJ1-2	TGTGCCAGTAGTATACCTTCAGGGGAAAAGGGCTACACCTTC	CASSIPSGEKGYTF
NA	TRBV7-2	NA	TRBJ1-2	TGTGCCAGCAGCTTACAGGGAAATAACTATGGCTACACCTTC	CASSLQGNNYGYTF
TRBD2	TRBV5-1	NA	TRBJ2-3	TGCGCCAGCAGCGGCTTCCGGACTAGCGGGCGAGACGGTACGCAGTATTTT	CASSGFRTSGRDGTQYF
TRBD1	TRBV5-1	once	TRBJ1-6	TGCGCCAGCAGCTCTACCGGGACAGGGAATAATTCACCCCTCCACTTT	CASSSTGTGNNSPLHF
TRBD1	TRBV30	NA	TRBJ1-5	TGTGCCTGGAGTGCGGACAGGGTCGATCAGCCCCAGCATTTT	CAWSADRVDQPQHF
TRBD2	TRBV9	NA	TRBJ2-5	TGTGCCAGCAGCGGAGGACTAGCCAGAGAGACCCAGTACTTC	CASSGGLARETQYF
NA	TRBV9	NA	TRBJ2-2	TGTGCCAGCAGCGTAGCCAGGCAAAAGACGAACACCGGGGAGCTGTTTTTT	CASSVARQKTNTGELFF
TRBD2	TRBV18	NA	TRBJ2-3	TGTGCCAGCTCACCACCGGCTACTAGCGACCCCACAGATACGCAGTATTTT	CASSPPATSDPTDTQYF
TRBD1	TRBV30	NA	TRBJ1-4	TGTGCCTGGAGGAAAACAGGGGCCAGAGAAAAACTGTTTTTT	CAWRKTGAREKLFF
NA	TRBV5-1	NA	TRBJ1-4	TGCGCCAGCAGCCCGGGCGGGCCAGGAGAAAAACTGTTTTTT	CASSPGGPGEKLFF
TRBD1	TRBV19	NA	TRBJ1-2	TGTGCCAGTAGGTTCCGGGACAGGGTCTATGGCTACACCTTC	CASRFRDRVYGYTF
NA	TRBV2	NA	TRBJ1-1	TGTGCCAGCAGTCTATCCCGGACACAGAACACTGAAGCTTTCTTT	CASSLSRTQNTEAFF
NA	TRBV28	NA	TRBJ2-3	TGTGCCAGCAGTTTTCTCAGGACGCAGTATTTT	CASSFLRTQYF
TRBD1	TRBV5-1	NA	TRBJ1-4	TGCGCCAGCAGCTCCACAGGGGAGGCGGTGGAAAAACTGTTTTTT	CASSSTGEAVEKLFF
NA	TRBV5-1	NA	TRBJ2-1	TGCGCCAGCAGCATCCGGGGGATGCGTCTAATGAGTGAGCAGTTCTTC	CASSIRGMRLMSEQFF
TRBD2	TRBV19	many	TRBJ2-7	TGTGCCAGTAGTATAGAGGCGGGGGTACTTACCTACGAGCAGTACTTC	CASSIEAGVLTYEQYF